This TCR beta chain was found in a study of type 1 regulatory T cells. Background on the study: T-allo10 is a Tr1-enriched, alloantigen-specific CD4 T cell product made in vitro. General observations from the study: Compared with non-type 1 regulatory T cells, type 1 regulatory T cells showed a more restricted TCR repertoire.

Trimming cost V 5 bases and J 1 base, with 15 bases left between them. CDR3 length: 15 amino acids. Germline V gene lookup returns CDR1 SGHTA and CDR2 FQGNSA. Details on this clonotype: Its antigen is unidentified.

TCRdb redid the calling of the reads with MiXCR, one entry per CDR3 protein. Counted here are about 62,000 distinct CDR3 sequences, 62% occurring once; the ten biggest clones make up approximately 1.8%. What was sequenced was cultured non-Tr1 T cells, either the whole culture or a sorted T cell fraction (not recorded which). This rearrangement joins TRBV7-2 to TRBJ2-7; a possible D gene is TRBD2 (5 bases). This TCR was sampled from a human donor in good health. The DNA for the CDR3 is TGTGCCAGCAGCGAATCCACACTAGGGTCCTACGAGCAGTACTTC. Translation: CASSESTLGSYEQYF.